The TCR beta chain described here comes from a study of blood T cells in healthy people across ages. Points from the study as a whole: Among T cells, TCR beta diversity per million cells dropped roughly linearly as age rose.

Healthy Russian Caucasian donors spanned ages about 6 to 90 years. Samples had at least 6 million PBMCs isolated from them. On this clonotype itself: Its antigen is undetermined.

The second PCR ran roughly 7 to 12 cycles with a sample-barcoded 5' primer and J-beta primers. A template-switch adaptor containing 12 random nucleotides labeled each cDNA molecule. TCRdb reprocessed the 5' RACE reads via MiXCR and lists one record per CDR3 protein. Of 850,000 or so distinct CDR3 sequences listed, less than 35% were seen once; the top ten hold 17%. CDR3 length equals 14 residues. V lost 5 bases, J lost 4 bases, and 7 bases stayed unmatched. The receptor comes from a woman older than 75 in good health. Material: blood. J is TRBJ2-5 and V is TRBV12-3 or TRBV12-4; 7 bases align to TRBD1. The CDR3 region is CASSGTDWSETQYF. The CDR3 DNA sequence: TGTGCCAGCAGTGGGACAGACTGGTCAGAGACCCAGTACTTC.